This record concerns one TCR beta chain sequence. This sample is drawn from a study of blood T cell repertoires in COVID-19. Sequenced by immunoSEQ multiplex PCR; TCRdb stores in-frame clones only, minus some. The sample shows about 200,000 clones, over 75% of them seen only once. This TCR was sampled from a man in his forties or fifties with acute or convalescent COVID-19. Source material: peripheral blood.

The CDR3 reads CASSPRTGANTGELFF. In DNA form, the CDR3 reads TGTGCCAGCTCACCGCGGACAGGGGCCAACACCGGGGAGCTGTTTTTT. This chain joins TRBV18 and TRBJ2-2; 9 positions agree with TRBD1. Germline assignment: CDR1 KGHSH and CDR2 LQKENI. With V trimmed by 3 bases and J by 2 bases, 4 bases remained unmatched. CDR3 length equals 16 residues.